The T cell receptor beta chain under discussion was sequenced for a study of vaccination and CD4 T cells after COVID-19. About the research overall: Stimulation of cells relied on overlapping spike peptides derived from SARS-CoV-2, HCoV-NL63, HCoV-OC43 and HCoV-229E. Control cultures used a CEFX viral epitope pool, an HIV-1 Nef peptide pool, or no peptide.

CD4+ T cells that had been cultured provided DNA sequenced with the Oncomine TCR Beta short-read assay. MiXCR, run by TCRdb on the PCR reads, gives a single entry per CDR3 protein. Of around 5,700 distinct CDR3 sequences in the sample, approximately 76% were seen once. The treatment: roughly nine-day PBMC culture with coronavirus spike peptide pools or control peptides (ViraFEST assay). Positive tests by PCR, dated March to December 2020, predated US Alpha, Beta and Delta variants. The CDR3 is 20 amino acids. V trimming: 0 bases; J trimming: 3 bases; junction bases outside the gene matches: 14. As to this clonotype: Its antigen is still unknown.

The sequence was collected from a human donor who had recovered from COVID-19. The chain combines TRBV6-7 with TRBJ2-5, with 12 bases aligning to TRBD2. TRBV6-7 is an ORF, and what it does is uncertain. The sample comprised CD4+ T cells from blood, cultured in vitro. The CDR3 sequence: CASSYSKRDLAGGGEETQYF. The CDR3 nucleotides are TGTGCCAGCAGTTACTCGAAAAGGGACCTAGCGGGAGGGGGGGAAGAGACCCAGTACTTC.